These 8 T cell receptor beta chains were sequenced from one sample in a study of CD8+ T cells in alopecia areata. The authors extracted RNA and reverse transcribed it into cDNA as the sequencing template. Repertoires were generated with immunoSEQ multiplex PCR, while TCRdb's copy carries only in-frame clones and drops some. The sample includes 140,000 to 150,000 clones, 45% to 60% of them seen just once. The sequenced material came from CD4+ T cells sorted from blood. The receptors derive from a human donor with alopecia areata.

The rearrangement uses TRBV6-5 and TRBJ2-1, with 10 bases lining up with TRBD2. J gave up 12 bases and V 3 bases, and 11 bases lay outside the gene matches. Germline loops: CDR1 MNHEY, CDR2 SVGAGI. The CDR3 is 15 residues long. CDR3 sequence: CASSYQASGSRGQFF. The CDR3 nucleotides are TGTGCCAGCAGTTATCAGGCTAGCGGGAGTCGGGGGCAGTTCTTC.

This rearrangement joins TRBV30 to TRBJ2-7, with D maybe TRBD1 (5 bases). The CDR3 spans 14 residues. Germline assignment: CDR1 GTSNPN and CDR2 SVGIG (reference sequence). V lost 5 bases and J lost 7, with 21 bases in between. The CDR3 is CAWGSPQGIWEQYF. CDR3 coding DNA: TGTGCCTGGGGGTCCCCCCAGGGTATATGGGAGCAGTACTTC.

This rearrangement joins TRBV9 to TRBJ2-1; D is unresolved. Germline values: CDR1 SGDLS, CDR2 YYNGEE. V gave up 0 bases and J gave up 8 bases, with 12 bases separating them. The CDR3 extends over 14 amino acids. This CDR3 reads CASSVGHRRDEQFF. In DNA form, the CDR3 reads TGTGCCAGCAGCGTAGGACACCGTCGGGATGAGCAGTTCTTC.

The J gene is TRBJ1-2, the V gene TRBV6-5; D is undetermined. Per the germline V gene, CDR1 is MNHEY and CDR2 is SVGAGI. The CDR3 length is 14 residues. V gave up 0 bases and J gave up 10 bases, with 15 bases separating them. CDR3 DNA sequence: TGTGCCAGCAGTTACTCGAATGCGGGAGGAGACTACACCTTC. It yields the protein CASSYSNAGGDYTF.

The chain's CDR3 is CASSTWTGAQYF. Here the CDR3 DNA reads TGTGCCAGTAGTACATGGACAGGGGCGCAGTATTTT. The chain couples TRBV19 to TRBJ2-3; 9 bases line up with TRBD1. Germline V gene lookup returns CDR1 LNHDA and CDR2 SQIVND (reference sequence). The CDR3 loop spans 12 amino acids. With 4 bases clipped from V and 10 bases from J, the junction kept 3 bases outside the gene matches.

The V and J genes are TRBV28 and TRBJ1-2; a possible D gene is TRBD1 (5 bases). There are 14 residues in the CDR3. CDR1 MDHEN and CDR2 SYDVKM come from the germline V gene. Trimming left V 5 bases short and J 13 bases short, with 23 bases between. The CDR3 nucleotides are TGTGCCAGCAGTCTCAGGGCAGGGCCTGCCGGAGGCACCTTC. As protein: CASSLRAGPAGGTF.

The chain recombines TRBV14 with TRBJ1-2; D gene unclear. The CDR3 runs to 16 residues. Germline CDR1 SGHDN, CDR2 FVKESK. Between the trimmed V and J ends, which lost 4 bases and 6 bases, there was a span of 21 bases. CDR3: CASSLDLNSNFHGYTF. The CDR3 nucleotides read TGTGCCAGCAGCCTGGACTTGAACAGTAATTTTCATGGCTACACCTTC.

This clone was observed a few times. The sample carries other DNA sequences with the same CDR3. The chain carries TRBV29-1 and TRBJ1-1; TRBD1 agrees at 7 bases. The V segment lost 6 bases and the J segment 1 base; nucleotides outside the gene matches: 5. Germline lookup yields CDR1 SQVTM and CDR2 ANQGSEA. The CDR3 contains 13 residues. The CDR3 DNA follows: TGCAGCGTGACAGGGCAGGGGAACACTGAAGCTTTCTTT. Encoded protein: CSVTGQGNTEAFF.